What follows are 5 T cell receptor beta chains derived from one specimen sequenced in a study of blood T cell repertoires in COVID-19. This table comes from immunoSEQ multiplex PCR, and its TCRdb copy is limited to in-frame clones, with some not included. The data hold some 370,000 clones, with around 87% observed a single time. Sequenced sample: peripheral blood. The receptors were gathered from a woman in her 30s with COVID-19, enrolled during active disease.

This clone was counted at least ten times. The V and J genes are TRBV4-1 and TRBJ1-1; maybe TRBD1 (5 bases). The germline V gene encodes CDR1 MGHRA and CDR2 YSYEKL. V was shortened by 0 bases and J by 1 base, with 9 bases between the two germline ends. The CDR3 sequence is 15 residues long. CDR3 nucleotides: TGCGCCAGCAGCCAAGAAGGGGCCCAGAACACTGAAGCTTTCTTT. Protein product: CASSQEGAQNTEAFF.

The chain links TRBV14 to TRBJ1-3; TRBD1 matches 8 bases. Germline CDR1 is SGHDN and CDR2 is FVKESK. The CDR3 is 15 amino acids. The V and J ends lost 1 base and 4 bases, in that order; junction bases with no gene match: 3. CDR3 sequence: CASSQGRGQGNTIYF. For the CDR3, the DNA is TGTGCCAGCAGCCAAGGCAGGGGGCAAGGAAACACCATATATTTT.

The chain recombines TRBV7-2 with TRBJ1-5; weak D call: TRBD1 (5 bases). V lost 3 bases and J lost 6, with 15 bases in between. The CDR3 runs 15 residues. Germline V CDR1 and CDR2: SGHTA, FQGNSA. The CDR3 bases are TGTGCCAGCAGCTTCGCCCAGGGTTGGGGTCAGCCCCAGCATTTT. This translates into CASSFAQGWGQPQHF.

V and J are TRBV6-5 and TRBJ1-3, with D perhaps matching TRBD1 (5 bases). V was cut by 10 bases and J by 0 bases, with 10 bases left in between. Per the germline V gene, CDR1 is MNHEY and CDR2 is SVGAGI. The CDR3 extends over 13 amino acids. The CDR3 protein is CAIRQPSGNTIYF. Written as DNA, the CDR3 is TGTGCCATAAGACAGCCCTCTGGAAACACCATATATTTT.

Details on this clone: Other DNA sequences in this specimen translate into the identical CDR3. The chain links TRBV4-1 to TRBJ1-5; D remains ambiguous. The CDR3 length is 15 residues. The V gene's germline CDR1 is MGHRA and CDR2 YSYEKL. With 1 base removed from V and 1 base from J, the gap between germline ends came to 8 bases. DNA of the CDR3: TGCGCCAGCAGCCAAGTTCCCGGGAGCAATCAGCCCCAGCATTTT. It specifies CASSQVPGSNQPQHF.